The clone carrying this T cell receptor (beta chain) has a handful of counts. The sample originates from a study of regulatory T cells in long-lasting Graves disease. Study overall: Prior antithyroid drug treatment in newly diagnosed Graves' patients lasted under 3 months.

As for time point: newly diagnosed GD, antithyroid drugs for less than 3 months. Generation of the TCR library employed RNA extracted from PBMCs. Construction of the TCR beta libraries employed iRepertoire HTBI primers in conjunction with Arm-PCR of CDR3 regions. TCRdb reprocessed the multiplex PCR reads with MiXCR, giving one entry per CDR3 protein. This table has hundreds of thousands of distinct CDR3 sequences, about 15% appearing once. Trimming cost V 6 bases and J 6 bases; bases outside gene matches: 9. The CDR3 sequence is 16 residues long. Germline-derived CDR1 and CDR2 are MNHEY and SMNVEV (reference sequence). The same sample was also studied in work on T cells in Graves' hyperthyroidism and ophthalmopathy. This second study notes: A set of HTBI primers served as the primers for a first-round RT-PCR of the TCR CDR3.

This TCR was sampled from a man aged 18 to 30 with Graves disease. The genes are TRBV27 and TRBJ2-2; TRBD1 matches 11 bases. Source: peripheral blood mononuclear cells (PBMCs), taken at new diagnosis, from a patient treated with antithyroid drugs. CDR3 in DNA: TGTGCCAGCAGCCTTGGACAGGGGGCGCATCCCGGGGAGCTGTTTTTT. Its protein product is CASSLGQGAHPGELFF.